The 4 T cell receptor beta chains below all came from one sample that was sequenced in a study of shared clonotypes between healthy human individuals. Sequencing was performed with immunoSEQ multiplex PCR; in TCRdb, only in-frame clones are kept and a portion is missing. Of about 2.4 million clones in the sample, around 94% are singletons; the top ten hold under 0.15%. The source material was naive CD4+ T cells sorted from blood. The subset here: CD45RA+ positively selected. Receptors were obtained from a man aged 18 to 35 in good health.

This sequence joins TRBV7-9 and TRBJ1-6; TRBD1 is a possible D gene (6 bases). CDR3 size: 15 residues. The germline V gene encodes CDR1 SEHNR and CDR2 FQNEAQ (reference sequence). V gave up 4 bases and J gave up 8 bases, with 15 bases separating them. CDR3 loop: CASSSQGQRDSPLHF. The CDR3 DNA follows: TGTGCCAGCAGCTCCCAAGGACAGAGAGATTCACCCCTCCACTTT.

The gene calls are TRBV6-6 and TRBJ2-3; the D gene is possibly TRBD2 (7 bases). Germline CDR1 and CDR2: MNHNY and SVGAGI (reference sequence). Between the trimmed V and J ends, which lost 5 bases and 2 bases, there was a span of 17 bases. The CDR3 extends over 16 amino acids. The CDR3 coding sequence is TGTGCCAGCAGTCCTGGGGAAGGGGGGGCCACAGATACGCAGTATTTT. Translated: CASSPGEGGATDTQYF.

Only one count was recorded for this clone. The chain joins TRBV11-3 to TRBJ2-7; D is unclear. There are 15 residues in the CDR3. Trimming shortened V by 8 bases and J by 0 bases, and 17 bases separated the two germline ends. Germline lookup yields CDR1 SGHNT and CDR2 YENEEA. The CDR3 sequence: CASPRATASSYEQYF. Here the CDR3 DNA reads TGTGCCAGCCCTAGGGCGACTGCCAGCTCCTACGAGCAGTACTTC. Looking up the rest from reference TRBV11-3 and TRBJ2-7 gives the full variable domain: EAGVVQSPRYKIIEKKQPVAFWCNPISGHNTLYWYLQNLGQGPELLIRYENEEAVDDSQLPKDRFSAERLKGVDSTLKIQPAELGDSAVYLCASPRATASSYEQYFGPGTRLTVT.

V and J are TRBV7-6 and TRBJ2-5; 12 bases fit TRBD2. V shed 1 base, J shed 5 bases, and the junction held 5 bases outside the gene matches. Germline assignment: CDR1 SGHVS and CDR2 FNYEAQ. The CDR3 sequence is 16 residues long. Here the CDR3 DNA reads TGTGCCAGCAGCTTAGGGCTAGCGGGAGGGGCGGAGACCCAGTACTTC. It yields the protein CASSLGLAGGAETQYF.